Below are 15 T cell receptor beta chains sequenced from a single sample in a study of CD8+ T cells in alopecia areata. Indicated treatment: oral pan-JAK inhibitor, 5-10 mg twice daily. After isolation, RNA underwent reverse transcription to generate cDNA as the sequencing template. TCRdb's table, derived via immunoSEQ multiplex PCR, lists solely in-frame clones and lacks some. The sample contains 150,000 to 200,000 clones, more than 50% of which appear only once. Sequencing used CD4+ T cells sorted from blood, obtained at week 24, from a patient treated with tofacitinib. These receptors were obtained from a human donor with alopecia areata.

The chain is built from TRBV30 and TRBJ2-1; perhaps TRBD1 as D (5 bases). The germline V gene encodes CDR1 GTSNPN and CDR2 SVGIG (reference sequence). Trimming cost V 4 bases and J 2 bases, with 9 bases left between them. The CDR3 loop spans 13 amino acids. The chain's CDR3 is CAWNGRAYNEQFF. The CDR3 nucleotides read TGTGCCTGGAACGGCAGGGCCTACAATGAGCAGTTCTTC.

The chain links TRBV7-8 to TRBJ2-6; D gene uncertain. Germline V gene data show CDR1 as SGHVS and CDR2 as FQNEAQ. The CDR3 extends over 14 amino acids. The V gene lost 5 bases and the J gene lost 0 bases, with 5 bases spanning the gap. CDR3 sequence reads: CASSPSSGANVLTF. DNA of the CDR3: TGTGCCAGCAGCCCAAGCTCTGGGGCCAACGTCCTGACTTTC.

This clone was counted only a few times. This chain uses TRBV7-2 with TRBJ1-6; a weak D match, TRBD1 (5 bases). CDR1 and CDR2 (germline): SGHTA, FQGNSA. V lost 0 bases, J lost 8 bases, and 11 bases lay in between. The CDR3 extends over 15 amino acids. CDR3 sequence (DNA): TGTGCCAGCAGCTTAGCGGGACGGAGGGATTCACCCCTCCACTTT. This gives the protein CASSLAGRRDSPLHF.

The chain has TRBV5-1 and TRBJ2-5; D ambiguous. The CDR3 loop spans 14 amino acids. With 4 bases removed from V and 1 base from J, the gap between germline ends came to 11 bases. Per the germline V gene, CDR1 is SGHRS and CDR2 is YFSETQ. The CDR3 here is CASSHGDTQETQYF. As DNA, the CDR3 is TGCGCCAGCAGCCACGGAGATACCCAAGAGACCCAGTACTTC.

At least ten counts were recorded for this clone. J is TRBJ2-7 and V is TRBV21-1; the D call TRBD1 from the table was never checked on the DNA. TRBV21-1 is a documented pseudogene. The CDR3 totals 12 residues. CDR3 loop: CASTQGADEQYF. The DNA for the CDR3 is TGTGCCAGCACCCAGGGGGCGGACGAGCAGTACTTC.

The rearrangement links TRBV2 to TRBJ2-3; D is perhaps TRBD1 (6 bases). The germline gives CDR1 SNHLY, CDR2 FYNNEI. The CDR3 is 13 amino acids. The ends were cut back, 4 bases at V and 2 bases at J, with 7 bases in the middle. This chain's CDR3 is CASSGTDTDTQYF. CDR3 DNA: TGTGCCAGCAGTGGGACAGACACAGATACGCAGTATTTT.

The chain employs TRBV10-3 and TRBJ2-6; D is possibly TRBD2 (5 bases). Per germline, CDR1 ENHRY and CDR2 SYGVKD. The CDR3 has 14 residues. Trimming left V 10 bases short and J 4 bases short, with 14 bases between. CDR3 coding DNA: TGTGCCACCCTAAGCGGCGAGGGGGCCAACGTCCTGACTTTC. Its translation: CATLSGEGANVLTF.

This clone has just one count. This chain links TRBV7-2 with TRBJ1-2; no firm D call. V lost 5 bases to trimming and J lost 2 bases, with 6 bases between them. Germline assignment: CDR1 SGHTA and CDR2 FQGNSA. This CDR3 contains 12 residues. Here the CDR3 reads CASSLGNYGYTF. CDR3 bases: TGTGCCAGCAGCCTAGGCAACTATGGCTACACCTTC.

This clone has more than one count but fewer than ten. The chain recombines TRBV5-6 with TRBJ1-6; D perhaps matches TRBD1 (6 bases). The V gene's germline CDR1 is SGHDT and CDR2 YYEEEE. V lost 1 base and J lost 10, with 12 bases in between. The CDR3 loop spans 14 amino acids. In DNA form, the CDR3 reads TGTGCCAGCAGCTTGCGGGGGCCCCGATCACCCCTCCACTTT. Its protein product is CASSLRGPRSPLHF.

The chain joins TRBV9 to TRBJ1-1, with TRBD1 as a possible D gene (6 bases). The CDR3 spans 14 residues. Germline V gene sequence: CDR1 SGDLS, CDR2 YYNGEE. The germline V and J ends were trimmed by 0 bases and 7 bases, with 13 bases remaining between them. CDR3 in DNA: TGTGCCAGCAGCGTAGATGAGGGGGGATATGAAGCTTTCTTT. This translates into CASSVDEGGYEAFF.

J is TRBJ2-3 and V is TRBV27; D is possibly TRBD2 (6 bases). V was pared by 2 bases and J by 5 bases, with 11 bases between. This CDR3 is 14 amino acids long. Germline CDR1 and CDR2: MNHEY and SMNVEV (reference sequence). The CDR3 region is CASSLQWGVDTQYF. CDR3 nucleotides: TGTGCCAGCAGTTTACAGTGGGGGGTAGATACGCAGTATTTT.

In its sample, this clone was seen once. The chain's CDR3 is CASSEHLGGNQPQHF. The CDR3 DNA follows: TGTGCCAGCAGTGAACATTTGGGGGGGAATCAGCCCCAGCATTTT. The chain recombines TRBV6-1 with TRBJ1-5; maybe TRBD1 (5 bases). V was shortened by 2 bases and J by 4 bases, with 12 bases between the two germline ends. Germline CDR1 MNHNS, CDR2 SASEGT. CDR3 length equals 15 residues.

The gene calls are TRBV11-3 and TRBJ1-2; D not resolved. Germline V lookup: CDR1 SGHNT, CDR2 YENEEA. The CDR3 spans 14 residues. Between the trimmed V and J ends, which lost 6 bases and 4 bases, there was a span of 15 bases. This CDR3 is CASSSGGTIYGYTF. CDR3 nucleotide sequence: TGTGCCAGCAGTTCCGGCGGAACGATCTATGGCTACACCTTC.

The CDR3 sequence: CAWATGTGYQPQHF. CDR3 sequence (DNA): TGTGCCTGGGCCACCGGGACAGGGTATCAGCCCCAGCATTTT. The rearrangement joins TRBV30 to TRBJ1-5; TRBD1 aligns across 9 bases. This CDR3 is 14 amino acids long. J was trimmed by 5 bases and V by 5 bases; bases with no gene match: 7. CDR1 GTSNPN and CDR2 SVGIG come from the germline V gene (reference sequence). The variable domain in full, with the rest retrieved from reference TRBV30 and TRBJ1-5, is SQTIHQWPATLVQPVGSPLSLECTVEGTSNPNLYWYRQAAGRGLQLLFYSVGIGQISSEVPQNLSASRPQDRQFILSSKKLLLSDSGFYLCAWATGTGYQPQHFGDGTRLSIL.

The rearrangement joins TRBV27 to TRBJ2-5; TRBD2 aligns across 16 bases. This CDR3 comprises 17 residues. Germline CDR1 reads MNHEY; CDR2 reads SMNVEV (reference sequence). Germline trimming cut 5 bases from V and 4 bases from J; bases unmatched to any gene: 7. The DNA of the CDR3 is TGTGCCAGCAGTAGAATGGGACTAGCGGGGGGGCGAGAGACCCAGTACTTC. Its protein product is CASSRMGLAGGRETQYF.